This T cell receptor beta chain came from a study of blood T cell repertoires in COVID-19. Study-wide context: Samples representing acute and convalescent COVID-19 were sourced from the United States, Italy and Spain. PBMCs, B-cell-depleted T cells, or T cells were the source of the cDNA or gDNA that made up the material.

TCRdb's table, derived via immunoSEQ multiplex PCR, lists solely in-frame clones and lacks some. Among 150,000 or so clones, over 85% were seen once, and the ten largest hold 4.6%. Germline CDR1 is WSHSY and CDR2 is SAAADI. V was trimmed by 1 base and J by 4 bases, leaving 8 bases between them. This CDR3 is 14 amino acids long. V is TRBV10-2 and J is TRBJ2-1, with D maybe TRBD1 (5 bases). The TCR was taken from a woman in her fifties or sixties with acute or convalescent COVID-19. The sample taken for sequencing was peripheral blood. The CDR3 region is CASSEWAGYNEQFF. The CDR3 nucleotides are TGCGCCAGCAGTGAGTGGGCAGGGTACAATGAGCAGTTCTTC.